Listed below are T cell receptor beta chains from one sample, sequenced in a study of control samples from healthy donors and cancer patients. The data were produced by immunoSEQ multiplex PCR, yet TCRdb's version contains in-frame clones alone and is incomplete. The sample yields approximately 110,000 clones, approximately 93% seen once. Sequenced input: blood. These receptors all come from a woman between 18 and 29 years old in good health. The CDR3 runs from the conserved cysteine through the conserved F or W. The order of the fields is J gene, clone size, D gene, V gene, CDR3 protein, CDR3 DNA. D genes are given only for firm matches. Size is omitted from some rows. Given values are once, few, many or a class for expanded clones.

TRBJ1-1 - - TRBV28 CASSLTGQKNTEAFF TGTGCCAGCAGTTTAACGGGTCAGAAGAACACTGAAGCTTTCTTT
TRBJ1-5 - - TRBV19 CASSIGGGRGRQQPQHF TGTGCCAGTAGTATCGGGGGGGGCAGGGGCCGTCAGCAGCCCCAGCATTTT
TRBJ2-1 - TRBD1 TRBV12-5 CASGLDRQGISYNEQFF TGTGCTAGTGGTTTAGACCGACAGGGTATCTCCTACAATGAGCAGTTCTTC
TRBJ2-7 - - TRBV7-8 CASSLAQSYEQYF TGTGCCAGCAGCTTAGCCCAGAGCTACGAGCAGTACTTC
TRBJ2-5 once TRBD2 TRBV9 CASSPGRLAGVTETQYF TGTGCCAGCAGCCCCGGGCGGCTAGCGGGAGTAACGGAGACCCAGTACTTC
TRBJ1-5 once - TRBV30 CAWSLTANQPQHF TGTGCCTGGAGTTTGACAGCAAATCAGCCCCAGCATTTT
TRBJ1-1 few TRBD1 TRBV12-3/TRBV12-4 CASSLDRVTEAFF TGTGCCAGCAGCTTGGACAGGGTTACTGAAGCTTTCTTT
TRBJ1-6 - - TRBV4-2 CASSQGGTGSPLHF TGTGCCAGCAGCCAAGGCGGGACGGGTTCACCCCTCCACTTT
TRBJ2-3 - - TRBV18 CASSPSRDTQYF TGTGCCAGCTCCCCTTCGAGAGATACGCAGTATTTT
TRBJ2-1 - - TRBV27 CASRNLVRNEQFF TGTGCCAGCAGGAATTTGGTCCGCAATGAGCAGTTCTTC
TRBJ1-2 - - TRBV10-3 CAISDRTAELIGYTF TGTGCCATCAGTGATCGGACAGCCGAATTAATTGGCTACACCTTC
TRBJ2-7 - TRBD2 TRBV24-1 CATSDGLADEQYF TGTGCCACCAGTGATGGACTAGCGGACGAGCAGTACTTC
TRBJ1-2 - TRBD1 TRBV18 CASSPETGWNYGYTF TGTGCCAGCTCACCGGAGACAGGGTGGAACTATGGCTACACCTTC
TRBJ2-7 - TRBD1 TRBV7-6 CASSVTGGLSSYEQYF TGTGCCAGCAGCGTAACAGGGGGCTTGAGCTCCTACGAGCAGTACTTC
TRBJ1-4 - - TRBV9 CASSGEGANEKLFF TGTGCCAGCAGCGGCGAGGGTGCGAATGAAAAACTGTTTTTT
TRBJ2-1 - - TRBV27 CASSPPFELRSRNEQFF TGTGCCAGCAGTCCCCCCTTTGAGCTCCGGTCCCGGAATGAGCAGTTCTTC
TRBJ1-1 - TRBD1 TRBV7-8 CASSPIPGEGARAFF TGTGCCAGCAGCCCTATCCCCGGCGAGGGGGCGCGGGCTTTCTTT
TRBJ2-7 - TRBD2 TRBV6-1 CASSVRVAGGRVSYEQYF TGTGCCAGCAGTGTCCGGGTAGCGGGGGGCCGAGTCTCCTACGAGCAGTACTTC
TRBJ1-2 - - TRBV28 CASSLPLGNYGYTF TGTGCCAGCAGTTTACCGTTAGGGAACTATGGCTACACCTTC
TRBJ1-5 - TRBD1 TRBV24-1 CATSDPGQPNQPQHF TGTGCCACCAGTGACCCGGGACAGCCCAATCAGCCCCAGCATTTT
TRBJ2-7 - - TRBV7-9 CASSFGDEQYF TGTGCCAGCAGCTTCGGGGACGAGCAGTACTTC
TRBJ1-4 - - TRBV19 CASTDYSWANEKLFF TGTGCCAGTACCGACTACTCCTGGGCTAATGAAAAACTGTTTTTT
TRBJ2-7 - - TRBV7-2 CASSLVRWRDQLLYEQYF TGTGCCAGCAGCTTAGTGAGGTGGCGGGACCAACTATTATACGAGCAGTACTTC
TRBJ1-1 - TRBD1 TRBV19 CASRGDRDAENTEAFF TGTGCCAGTAGGGGAGACAGGGACGCGGAAAACACTGAAGCTTTCTTT
TRBJ2-5 - - TRBV24-1 CATSDPSRQETQYF TGTGCCACCAGTGATCCGTCGCGACAAGAGACCCAGTACTTC
TRBJ2-5 - - TRBV7-2 CASSLLILAQETQYF TGTGCCAGCAGCTTATTAATACTAGCCCAAGAGACCCAGTACTTC
TRBJ2-1 - TRBD2 TRBV24-1 CATSDHLAGGSYNEQFF TGTGCCACCAGTGACCACCTAGCGGGAGGCTCCTACAATGAGCAGTTCTTC
TRBJ2-7 - - TRBV5-1 CASSFRPDGSGSNEQYF TGCGCCAGCAGCTTTCGACCGGATGGGTCAGGGTCCAACGAGCAGTACTTC
TRBJ1-1 once - TRBV18 CASSPDSSNTEAFF TGTGCCAGCTCACCCGACAGTTCGAACACTGAAGCTTTCTTT
TRBJ2-1 - TRBD2 TRBV9 CASSVGTSGGTYNEQFF TGTGCCAGCAGCGTAGGGACTAGCGGGGGTACCTACAATGAGCAGTTCTTC
TRBJ2-3 - TRBD2 TRBV19 CASSSGWLAGGYTDTQYF TGTGCCAGTAGTTCGGGATGGCTAGCGGGGGGGTACACAGATACGCAGTATTTT
TRBJ1-2 - TRBD1 TRBV5-4 CASSLSTGNYNYGYTF TGTGCCAGCAGCTTGTCGACAGGGAATTATAACTATGGCTACACCTTC
TRBJ2-3 - - TRBV3-1/TRBV3-2 CASSLTLSGTQYF TGTGCCAGCAGCCTGACCCTGAGTGGTACGCAGTATTTT
TRBJ2-2 - TRBD2 TRBV27 CASSLSGGGLNTGELFF TGTGCCAGCAGTTTATCTGGGGGAGGGCTGAACACCGGGGAGCTGTTTTTT
TRBJ2-5 - TRBD1 TRBV7-2 CASSLIRTGTQETQYF TGTGCCAGCAGCTTAATCCGGACAGGGACACAAGAGACCCAGTACTTC
TRBJ2-5 - TRBD2 TRBV29-1 CSVDNSGEETQYF TGCAGCGTAGACAATAGCGGGGAAGAGACCCAGTACTTC
TRBJ2-1 once - TRBV13 CASSHDSTYNEQFF TGTGCCAGCAGCCATGACTCCACCTACAATGAGCAGTTCTTC
TRBJ2-2 - - TRBV24-1 CATSDLPRGELFF TGTGCCACCAGTGATTTGCCCAGGGGGGAGCTGTTTTTT
TRBJ1-1 - - TRBV4-3 CASSQEGIMNTEAFF TGCGCCAGCAGCCAAGAGGGGATCATGAACACTGAAGCTTTCTTT
TRBJ2-5 - - TRBV7-2 CASMDGGTPGETQYF TGTGCCAGCATGGATGGCGGGACCCCAGGGGAGACCCAGTACTTC
TRBJ1-1 - TRBD1 TRBV5-1 CASSSPTGGRLNTEAFF TGCGCCAGCAGTTCGCCGACAGGGGGAAGGTTGAACACTGAAGCTTTCTTT
TRBJ1-5 - TRBD1 TRBV15 CATSLARDREPQHF TGTGCCACCAGCCTAGCCCGGGACAGGGAACCCCAGCATTTT
TRBJ2-7 - TRBD2 TRBV4-2 CASSPIGLAGVPLYEQYF TGTGCCAGCAGCCCAATAGGACTAGCGGGAGTTCCCCTCTACGAGCAGTACTTC
TRBJ2-3 - - TRBV11-3 CASSQEGLTDTQYF TGTGCCAGCAGCCAGGAGGGACTCACAGATACGCAGTATTTT